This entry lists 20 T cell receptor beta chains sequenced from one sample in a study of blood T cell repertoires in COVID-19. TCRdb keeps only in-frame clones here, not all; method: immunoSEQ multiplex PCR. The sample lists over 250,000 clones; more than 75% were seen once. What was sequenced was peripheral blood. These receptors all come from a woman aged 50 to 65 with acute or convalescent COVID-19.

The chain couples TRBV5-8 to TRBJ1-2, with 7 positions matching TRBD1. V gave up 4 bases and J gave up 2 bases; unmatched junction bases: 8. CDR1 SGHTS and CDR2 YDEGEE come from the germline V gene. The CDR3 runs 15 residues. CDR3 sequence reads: CASSPPTGRNYGYTF. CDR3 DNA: TGTGCCAGCAGCCCCCCGACAGGGCGGAACTATGGCTACACCTTC.

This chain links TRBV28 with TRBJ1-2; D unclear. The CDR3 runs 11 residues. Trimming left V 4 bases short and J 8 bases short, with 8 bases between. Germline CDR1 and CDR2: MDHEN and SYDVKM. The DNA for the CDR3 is TGTGCCAGCAGTTCGACCAGGGGCTACACCTTC. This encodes CASSSTRGYTF.

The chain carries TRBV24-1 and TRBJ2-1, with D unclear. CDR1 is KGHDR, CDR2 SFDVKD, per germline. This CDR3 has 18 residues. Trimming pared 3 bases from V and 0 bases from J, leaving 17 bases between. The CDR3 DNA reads TGTGCCACCAGTGATCCAGGCACTCCAGAGAGCTCCTACAATGAGCAGTTCTTC. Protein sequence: CATSDPGTPESSYNEQFF.

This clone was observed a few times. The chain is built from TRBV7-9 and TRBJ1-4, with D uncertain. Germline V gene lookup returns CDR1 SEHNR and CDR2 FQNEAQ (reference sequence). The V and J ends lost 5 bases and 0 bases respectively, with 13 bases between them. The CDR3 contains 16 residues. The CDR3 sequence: CASSPSRGATNEKLFF. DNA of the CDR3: TGTGCCAGCAGCCCAAGCCGCGGGGCAACTAATGAAAAACTGTTTTTT.

The DNA for the CDR3 is TGTGCCAGCAGGAGGGGGCTTGTTCAGCCCCAGCATTTT. Protein: CASRRGLVQPQHF. V gene TRBV27 combines with J gene TRBJ1-5, with 7 positions matching TRBD1. J was trimmed by 6 bases and V by 6 bases; bases with no gene match: 5. CDR1 is MNHEY and CDR2 is SMNVEV in the germline V gene (reference sequence). The CDR3 extends over 13 amino acids.

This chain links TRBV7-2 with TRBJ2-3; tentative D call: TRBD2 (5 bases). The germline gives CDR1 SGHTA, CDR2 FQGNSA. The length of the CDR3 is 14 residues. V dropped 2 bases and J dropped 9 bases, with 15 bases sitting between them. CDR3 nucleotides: TGTGCCAGCAGCTTATCCTTGGACTCCACGACGCAGTATTTT. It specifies CASSLSLDSTTQYF.

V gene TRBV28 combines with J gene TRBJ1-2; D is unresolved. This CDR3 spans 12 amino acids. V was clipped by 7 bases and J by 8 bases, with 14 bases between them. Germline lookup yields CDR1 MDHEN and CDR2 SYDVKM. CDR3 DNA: TGTGCCAGCACCCTCTTGGGAGGGGGCTACACCTTC. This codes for CASTLLGGGYTF.

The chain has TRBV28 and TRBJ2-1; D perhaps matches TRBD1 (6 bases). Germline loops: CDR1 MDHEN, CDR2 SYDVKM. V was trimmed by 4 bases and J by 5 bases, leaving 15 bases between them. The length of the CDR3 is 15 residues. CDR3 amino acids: CASSSDLDRDNEQFF. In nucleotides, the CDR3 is TGTGCCAGCAGTTCCGACCTGGACAGAGACAATGAGCAGTTCTTC.

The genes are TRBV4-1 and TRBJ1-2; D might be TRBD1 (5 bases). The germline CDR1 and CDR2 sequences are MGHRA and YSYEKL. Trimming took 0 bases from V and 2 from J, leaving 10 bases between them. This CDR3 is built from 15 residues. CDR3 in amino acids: CASSQDRNRNYGYTF. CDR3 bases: TGCGCCAGCAGCCAAGATAGAAACAGGAACTATGGCTACACCTTC.

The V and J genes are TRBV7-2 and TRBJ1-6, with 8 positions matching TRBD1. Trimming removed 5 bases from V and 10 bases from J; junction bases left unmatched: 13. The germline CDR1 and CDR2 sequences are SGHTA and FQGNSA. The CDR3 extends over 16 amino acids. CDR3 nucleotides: TGTGCCAGCAGCCATCGACTCAGGGGGCAAAACTCACCCCTCCACTTT. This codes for CASSHRLRGQNSPLHF.

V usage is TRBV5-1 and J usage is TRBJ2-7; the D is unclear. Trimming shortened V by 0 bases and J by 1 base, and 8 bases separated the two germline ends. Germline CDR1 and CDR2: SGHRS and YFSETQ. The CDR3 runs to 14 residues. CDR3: CASSLAPPSYEQYF. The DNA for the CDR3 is TGCGCCAGCAGCTTGGCTCCTCCTTCCTACGAGCAGTACTTC.

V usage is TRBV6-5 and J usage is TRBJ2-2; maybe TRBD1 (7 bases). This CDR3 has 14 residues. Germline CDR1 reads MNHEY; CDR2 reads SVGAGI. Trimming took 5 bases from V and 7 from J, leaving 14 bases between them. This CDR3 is CASSTIQGGGELFF. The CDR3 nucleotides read TGTGCCAGCAGTACAATTCAGGGGGGCGGGGAGCTGTTTTTT.

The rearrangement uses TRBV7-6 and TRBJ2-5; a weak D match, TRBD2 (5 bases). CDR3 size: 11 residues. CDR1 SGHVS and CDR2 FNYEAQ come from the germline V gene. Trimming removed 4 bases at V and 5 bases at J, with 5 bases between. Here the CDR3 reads CASSWEETQYF. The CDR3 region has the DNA TGTGCCAGCAGCTGGGAGGAGACCCAGTACTTC.

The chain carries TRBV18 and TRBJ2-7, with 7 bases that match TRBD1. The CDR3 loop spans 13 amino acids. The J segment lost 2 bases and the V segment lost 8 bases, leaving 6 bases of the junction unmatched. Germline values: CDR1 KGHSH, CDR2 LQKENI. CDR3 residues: CASAEGQPYEQYF. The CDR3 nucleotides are TGTGCCAGCGCAGAGGGACAGCCCTACGAGCAGTACTTC.

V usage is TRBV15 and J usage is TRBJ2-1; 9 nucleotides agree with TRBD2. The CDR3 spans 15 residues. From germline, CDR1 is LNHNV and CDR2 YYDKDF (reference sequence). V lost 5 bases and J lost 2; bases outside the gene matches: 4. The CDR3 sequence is CATSSIAGAYNEQFF. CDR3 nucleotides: TGTGCCACCAGCTCTATAGCGGGGGCCTACAATGAGCAGTTCTTC.

Here the CDR3 DNA reads TGTGCCAGCAGCTTAGAGCGGGGGGCGAACACCGGGGAGCTGTTTTTT. This encodes CASSLERGANTGELFF. This sequence joins TRBV7-2 and TRBJ2-2; the match to TRBD2 covers 9 bases. Germline V gene lookup returns CDR1 SGHTA and CDR2 FQGNSA. V trimming: 1 base; J trimming: 0 bases; junction bases outside the gene matches: 0. The CDR3 consists of 16 residues.

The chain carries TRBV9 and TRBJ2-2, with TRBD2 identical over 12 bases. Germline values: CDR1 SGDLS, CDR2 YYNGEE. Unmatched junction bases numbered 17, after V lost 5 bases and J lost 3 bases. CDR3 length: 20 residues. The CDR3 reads CASSDQSGLAGLRYTGELFF. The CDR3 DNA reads TGTGCCAGCAGTGATCAATCCGGACTAGCGGGATTGCGATACACCGGGGAGCTGTTTTTT. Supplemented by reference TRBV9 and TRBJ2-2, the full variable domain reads DSGVTQTPKHLITATGQRVTLRCSPRSGDLSVYWYQQSLDQGLQFLIQYYNGEERAKGNILERFSAQQFPDLHSELNLSSLELGDSALYFCASSDQSGLAGLRYTGELFFGEGSRLTVL.

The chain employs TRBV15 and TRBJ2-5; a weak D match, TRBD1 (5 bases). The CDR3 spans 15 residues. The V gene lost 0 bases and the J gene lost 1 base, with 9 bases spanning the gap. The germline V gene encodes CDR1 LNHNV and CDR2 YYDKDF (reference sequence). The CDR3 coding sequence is TGTGCCACCAGCAGAGATCTAGGGGTCCAAGAGACCCAGTACTTC. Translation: CATSRDLGVQETQYF. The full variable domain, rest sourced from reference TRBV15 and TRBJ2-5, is DAMVIQNPRYQVTQFGKPVTLSCSQTLNHNVMYWYQQKSSQAPKLLFHYYDKDFNNEADTPDNFQSRRPNTSFCFLDIRSPGLGDTAMYLCATSRDLGVQETQYFGPGTRLLVL.

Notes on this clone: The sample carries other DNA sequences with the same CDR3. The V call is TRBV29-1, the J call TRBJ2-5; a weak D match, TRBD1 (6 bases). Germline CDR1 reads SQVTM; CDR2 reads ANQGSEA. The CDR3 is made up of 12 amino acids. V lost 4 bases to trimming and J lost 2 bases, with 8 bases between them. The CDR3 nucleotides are TGCAGCGTTGTGAGGGGGCAAGAGACCCAGTACTTC. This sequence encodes CSVVRGQETQYF.

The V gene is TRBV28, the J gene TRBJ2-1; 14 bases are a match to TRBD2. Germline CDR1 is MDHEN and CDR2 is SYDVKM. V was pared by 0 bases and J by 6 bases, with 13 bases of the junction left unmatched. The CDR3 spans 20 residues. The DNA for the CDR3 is TGTGCCAGCAGTTTATGGGTGACTAGCGGGAGGGTATCCGGTGGCAATGAGCAGTTCTTC. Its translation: CASSLWVTSGRVSGGNEQFF. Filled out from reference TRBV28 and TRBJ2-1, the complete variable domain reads DVKVTQSSRYLVKRTGEKVFLECVQDMDHENMFWYRQDPGLGLRLIYFSYDVKMKEKGDIPEGYSVSREKKERFSLILESASTNQTSMYLCASSLWVTSGRVSGGNEQFFGPGTRLTVL.